This entry lists 29 T cell receptor beta chains sequenced from one sample in a study of CD8 T cells in Susac syndrome. Reverse transcription of 0.5 to 1 ug RNA was performed with random hexamers. TCRdb called the immunoSEQ multiplex PCR reads again in MiXCR, with one record for every CDR3 protein. The sample lists around 180,000 distinct CDR3 sequences; 80% to 95% were seen once. Sequencing used CD4+ T cells from PBMCs. Source of these receptors: a human donor with multiple sclerosis.

The chain has TRBV30 and TRBJ2-7; D is tentatively TRBD1 or TRBD2 (5 bases each). Germline CDR1 GTSNPN, CDR2 SVGIG (reference sequence). The CDR3 loop spans 12 amino acids. Trimming stripped 1 base from V and 6 bases from J, with 10 bases between. CDR3 nucleotide sequence: TGTGCCTGGAGTGGTCCTGGGGGCGAGCAGTACTTC. Translating it yields CAWSGPGGEQYF.

The chain recombines TRBV18 with TRBJ2-7; D may be TRBD2 (5 bases). V was trimmed by 5 bases and J by 7 bases, leaving 18 bases between them. This CDR3 contains 14 residues. Germline values: CDR1 KGHSH, CDR2 LQKENI. In DNA, the CDR3 is TGTGCCAGCTCATCAACGGAAGAATCGGGGGAGCAGTACTTC. Encoded protein: CASSSTEESGEQYF.

This chain joins TRBV6-5 and TRBJ1-2; D gene unclear. The V end lost 5 bases, the J end lost 4 bases, and 11 bases lay between the germline ends. The CDR3 length is 13 residues. Germline CDR1 and CDR2: MNHEY and SVGAGI. CDR3 in DNA: TGTGCCAGCAGTGCCACAGAAACCTATGGCTACACCTTC. The encoded protein is CASSATETYGYTF.

V usage is TRBV12-3 or TRBV12-4 and J usage is TRBJ2-5; D gene unclear. This CDR3 comprises 12 residues. V dropped 2 bases and J dropped 5 bases, with 6 bases sitting between them. The CDR3 region is CASSLRSETQYF. As DNA, the CDR3 is TGTGCCAGCAGTTTACGGTCGGAGACCCAGTACTTC.

In its sample, this clonotype was seen a few times. The rearrangement joins TRBV7-8 to TRBJ2-7; D may be TRBD1 (6 bases). Germline-derived CDR1 and CDR2 are SGHVS and FQNEAQ. V was shortened by 1 base and J by 0 bases, with 16 bases between the two germline ends. The CDR3 loop spans 17 amino acids. The CDR3 loop reads CASSLVVGAPSSYEQYF. The CDR3 coding sequence is TGTGCCAGCAGCTTAGTGGTGGGGGCCCCTAGCTCCTACGAGCAGTACTTC.

V is TRBV5-1 and J is TRBJ1-1; no reliable D call. This CDR3 region has 11 residues. V was pared by 5 bases and J by 1 base, with 3 bases between. Germline lookup yields CDR1 SGHRS and CDR2 YFSETQ. The CDR3 sequence is CASRANTEAFF. CDR3 nucleotide sequence: TGCGCCAGCAGGGCGAACACTGAAGCTTTCTTT.

This clonotype showed up just a few times. The chain recombines TRBV4-1 with TRBJ2-7, with 7 bases that match TRBD1. The CDR3 sequence is 12 residues long. J was trimmed by 6 bases and V by 4 bases; bases with no gene match: 3. Germline CDR1 and CDR2: MGHRA and YSYEKL. The CDR3 DNA sequence: TGCGCCAGCAGCCGAACAGGGGTCGAGCAGTACTTC. Translation: CASSRTGVEQYF.

This clonotype has just one count. This rearrangement joins TRBV9 to TRBJ2-5; the D is unclear. The CDR3 has 15 amino acids. Trimming took 4 bases from V and 3 from J, leaving 16 bases between them. Per the germline V gene, CDR1 is SGDLS and CDR2 is YYNGEE. The CDR3 sequence is CASSPVGSQEETQYF. The DNA of the CDR3 is TGTGCCAGCAGCCCTGTGGGATCGCAGGAAGAGACCCAGTACTTC.

The table lists this clonotype with a count of one. The rearrangement links TRBV27 to TRBJ1-5; D perhaps matches TRBD1 (5 bases). Germline V gene data show CDR1 as MNHEY and CDR2 as SMNVEV (reference sequence). V was pared by 6 bases and J by 4 bases, with 16 bases between. CDR3 size: 15 residues. The CDR3 protein is CASSPGARRNQPQHF. CDR3 in DNA: TGTGCCAGCAGCCCCGGGGCTCGAAGAAATCAGCCCCAGCATTTT.

The chain employs TRBV6-2 or TRBV6-3 and TRBJ2-1; D remains unclear. The CDR3 is 14 amino acids. Looked up from germline, CDR1 is MNHEY and CDR2 is SVGEGT. Trimming cost V 6 bases and J 2 bases, with 11 bases left between them. The DNA of the CDR3 is TGTGCCAGCAGGCCGGGTGGGGCCTACAATGAGCAGTTCTTC. This encodes CASRPGGAYNEQFF.

The chain joins TRBV29-1 to TRBJ1-1, with D perhaps TRBD1 (5 bases). The germline V and J ends were trimmed by 5 bases and 6 bases, with 13 bases remaining between them. The germline V gene encodes CDR1 SQVTM and CDR2 ANQGSEA. The CDR3 consists of 12 residues. The CDR3, as DNA: TGCAGCGTTTCACAGGATCGCGCTGAAGCTTTCTTT. This translates into CSVSQDRAEAFF.

The chain employs TRBV28 and TRBJ2-7, with TRBD1 matching 11 bases. This CDR3 is built from 14 residues. Per the germline V gene, CDR1 is MDHEN and CDR2 is SYDVKM. V was pared by 6 bases and J by 4 bases, with 5 bases of the junction left unmatched. The CDR3 loop is CASSRTGGRYEQYF. The CDR3 bases are TGTGCCAGCAGCCGGACAGGGGGCCGGTACGAGCAGTACTTC.

This clonotype was recorded only once. The V gene is TRBV13, the J gene TRBJ1-5; D is ambiguous. With 2 bases removed from V and 2 bases from J, the gap between germline ends came to 7 bases. The CDR3 has 14 residues. Germline V gene sequence: CDR1 PRHDT, CDR2 FYEKMQ (reference sequence). The CDR3 loop reads CASSLRLGNQPQHF. CDR3 nucleotide sequence: TGTGCCAGCAGCTTAAGACTAGGCAATCAGCCCCAGCATTTT.

The V and J genes are TRBV7-6 and TRBJ2-2; 8 bases are a match to TRBD1. CDR3 length equals 16 residues. The junction had 11 bases not matched to a gene; V was cut back by 5 bases and J by 6 bases. Germline V lookup: CDR1 SGHVS, CDR2 FNYEAQ. In DNA form, the CDR3 reads TGTGCCAGCAGCGTACAAAGGACAGGGAGCGCCGGGGAGCTGTTTTTT. It encodes CASSVQRTGSAGELFF.

The genes are TRBV14 and TRBJ2-4; D not resolved. Deletions cut 0 bases from V and 0 bases from J, with 3 bases between. CDR1 and CDR2 from the germline V gene are SGHDN and FVKESK. The CDR3 runs to 14 residues. The CDR3 nucleotides read TGTGCCAGCAGCCAAGATCTAGCCAAAAACATTCAGTACTTC. It is translated as CASSQDLAKNIQYF.

V gene TRBV18 combines with J gene TRBJ2-4; D unresolved. This CDR3 is built from 14 residues. Germline CDR1 is KGHSH and CDR2 is LQKENI. The V and J ends lost 3 bases and 5 bases respectively, with 11 bases between them. CDR3: CASSPNHAQNIQYF. CDR3 DNA sequence: TGTGCCAGCTCACCGAATCACGCCCAAAACATTCAGTACTTC.

J is TRBJ1-2 and V is TRBV5-4, with no clear D. Germline CDR1 and CDR2: SGHNT and YYREEE (reference sequence). This CDR3 region has 14 residues. V gave up 0 bases and J gave up 5 bases, with 11 bases separating them. CDR3 amino acids: CASSLDTREYGYTF. CDR3 nucleotide sequence: TGTGCCAGCAGCTTGGATACACGAGAATATGGCTACACCTTC.

This clonotype was seen once. The chain is built from TRBV2 and TRBJ1-1; no firm D call. Germline lookup yields CDR1 SNHLY and CDR2 FYNNEI. The length of the CDR3 is 11 residues. The ends were cut back, 7 bases at V and 2 bases at J, with 5 bases in the middle. This CDR3 is CASTPNTEAFF. CDR3 bases: TGTGCCAGCACGCCTAACACTGAAGCTTTCTTT.

The V gene is TRBV11-2, the J gene TRBJ2-1; D is tentatively TRBD1 or TRBD2 (5 bases each). This CDR3 has 12 amino acids. Looked up from germline, CDR1 is SGHAT and CDR2 is FQNNGV. V was pared by 5 bases and J by 9 bases, with 11 bases between. CDR3 DNA sequence: TGTGCCAGCAGCCAGCAGAGGGGTGAGCAGTTCTTC. Amino acids: CASSQQRGEQFF.

This clonotype appeared a few times. The CDR3 is CASSSGQVYEQYF. The CDR3 bases are TGCGCCAGCAGCTCGGGACAGGTCTACGAGCAGTACTTC. The rearrangement links TRBV5-1 to TRBJ2-7; 8 bases line up with TRBD1. The ends lost 3 bases at V and 3 bases at J; junction bases unmatched: 2. Germline loops: CDR1 SGHRS, CDR2 YFSETQ. The CDR3 spans 13 residues.

J is TRBJ1-5 and V is TRBV12-3 or TRBV12-4, with D possibly matching TRBD1 (6 bases). Trimming stripped 2 bases from V and 5 bases from J, with 10 bases between. The CDR3 has 14 residues. CDR3 sequence: CASSLTGMDQPQHF. The CDR3 bases are TGTGCCAGCAGTTTAACAGGGATGGATCAGCCCCAGCATTTT.

CDR3 nucleotide sequence: TGTGCCACCAAGGAGGGAAATCAGCCCCAGCATTTT. It is translated as CATKEGNQPQHF. This chain uses TRBV28 with TRBJ1-5; D unresolved. Germline loops: CDR1 MDHEN, CDR2 SYDVKM. The V end was cut by 10 bases, the J end by 4 bases, with 11 bases between. The CDR3 totals 12 residues.

This chain links TRBV12-3 or TRBV12-4 with TRBJ1-1; no clear D. This CDR3 comprises 15 residues. Trimming removed 4 bases from V and 3 bases from J, with 15 bases in between. The CDR3 DNA sequence: TGTGCCAGCAGTTCCCCGTTGGAGGGTTACACTGAAGCTTTCTTT. It yields the protein CASSSPLEGYTEAFF.

The V and J genes are TRBV9 and TRBJ2-2; D unclear. The V gene's germline CDR1 is SGDLS and CDR2 YYNGEE. The CDR3 spans 14 residues. The V gene lost 4 bases and the J gene lost 1 base, with 8 bases spanning the gap. The CDR3 nucleotides read TGTGCCAGCAGCCGGGTGGGGAACACCGGGGAGCTGTTTTTT. As protein: CASSRVGNTGELFF.

This clonotype was detected only once. The rearrangement links TRBV28 to TRBJ2-7; D remains unclear. V dropped 11 bases and J dropped 5 bases, with 16 bases sitting between them. Germline lookup yields CDR1 MDHEN and CDR2 SYDVKM. The CDR3 consists of 12 residues. The CDR3: CASHTGSNEQYF. For the CDR3, the DNA is TGTGCCTCCCATACGGGTTCCAACGAGCAGTACTTC.

This clonotype has only one observation. The rearrangement uses TRBV3-1 and TRBJ1-4; D unresolved. Germline values: CDR1 LGHDT, CDR2 YNNKEL (reference sequence). V was shortened by 2 bases and J by 8 bases, with 9 bases between the two germline ends. The CDR3 extends over 13 amino acids. The CDR3 protein is CASSQIGTEKLFF. The CDR3 DNA reads as TGTGCCAGCAGCCAAATCGGAACAGAAAAACTGTTTTTT.

The genes are TRBV5-1 and TRBJ2-5, with TRBD2 identical over 7 bases. This CDR3 region has 13 residues. The junction had 6 bases not matched to a gene; V was cut back by 6 bases and J by 4 bases. CDR1 is SGHRS and CDR2 is YFSETQ in the germline V gene. In DNA form, the CDR3 reads TGCGCCAGCACAAGCGGGGTTGGAGAGACCCAGTACTTC. Its protein product is CASTSGVGETQYF.

The chain couples TRBV7-9 to TRBJ1-1; no clear D gene. Trimming removed 8 bases at V and 6 bases at J, with 16 bases between. The CDR3 runs to 13 residues. Germline CDR1 and CDR2: SEHNR and FQNEAQ (reference sequence). Here the CDR3 DNA reads TGTGCCAGCGTCTCGGGTTACGCGGCTGAAGCTTTCTTT. The encoded protein is CASVSGYAAEAFF.

The chain combines TRBV6-1 with TRBJ1-3; possibly TRBD1 for D (5 bases). Germline CDR1 MNHNS, CDR2 SASEGT. With 11 bases removed from V and 0 bases from J, the gap between germline ends came to 11 bases. The CDR3 has 13 amino acids. CDR3 residues: CAGKDNSGNTIYF. The CDR3, as DNA: TGTGCCGGGAAGGACAACTCTGGAAACACCATATATTTT.